Listed here are 23 T cell receptor beta chains from one sample, sequenced in a study of spatial heterogeneity in lung cancer. Time point of the sample: sample taken at primary tumor resection. Material for sequencing was whole RNA from tumor, nontumor lung or frozen PBMC, left unsorted. TCRdb called the 5' RACE reads again in MiXCR, with one record for every CDR3 protein. Seen here are approximately 40,000 distinct CDR3 sequences, around 5% observed once, and the top ten hold 29%. This specimen consisted of PBMCs, obtained at surgery. Receptors originate from a female donor with early-stage non-small cell lung cancer.

This clonotype was picked up many times. J is TRBJ1-2 and V is TRBV4-1; tentative D call: TRBD1 (5 bases). V was cut by 0 bases and J by 5 bases, with 16 bases left in between. The CDR3 runs 16 residues. From germline, CDR1 is MGHRA and CDR2 YSYEKL. The CDR3 sequence is CASSQDSRVQIYGYTF. The CDR3 DNA is TGCGCCAGCAGCCAAGACTCCAGGGTCCAGATTTATGGCTACACCTTC.

This clonotype was found many times. This chain uses TRBV5-1 with TRBJ2-7; 10 nucleotides match TRBD2. From germline, CDR1 is SGHRS and CDR2 YFSETQ. The CDR3 has 12 residues. Trimming cost V 4 bases and J 8 bases; bases outside gene matches: 3. The CDR3 region is CASSMGLAQQYF. The CDR3, as DNA: TGCGCCAGCAGCATGGGACTAGCGCAGCAGTACTTC.

Regarding this clonotype: The junction differs from germline at one of its ends, possibly a read error. The chain is built from TRBV19 and TRBJ1-5; TRBD1 aligns across 7 bases. The CDR3 length is 15 residues. Germline CDR1 LNHDA, CDR2 SQIVND (reference sequence). Here the CDR3 DNA reads TGTGCCAGTAGCAAAGCACAGGGGAACAATCAGCCCCGGCATTTT. Its protein product is CASSKAQGNNQPRHF. The entire variable domain, with the rest obtained from reference TRBV19 and TRBJ1-5, is as follows: DGGITQSPKYLFRKEGQNVTLSCEQNLNHDAMYWYRQDPGQGLRLIYYSQIVNDFQKGDIAEGYSVSREKKESFPLTVTSAQKNPTAFYLCASSKAQGNNQPRHFGDGTRLSIL.

This clonotype was counted ten times or more. This chain links TRBV18 with TRBJ1-4, with D unresolved. V lost 2 bases, J lost 0 bases, and 4 bases lay in between. Germline lookup yields CDR1 KGHSH and CDR2 LQKENI. The CDR3 covers 14 residues. CDR3 DNA sequence: TGTGCCAGCTCACCAGATGCAACTAATGAAAAACTGTTTTTT. Translated, it gives CASSPDATNEKLFF.

This clonotype showed up many times. The rearrangement uses TRBV5-1 and TRBJ1-2; no firm D call. V shed 8 bases and J shed 7 bases, with 9 bases lying between them. Looked up from germline, CDR1 is SGHRS and CDR2 is YFSETQ. This CDR3 is 10 amino acids long. CDR3 sequence (DNA): TGCGCCAGAAACCGTGGTGGCTACACCTTC. Amino acid sequence: CARNRGGYTF.

The J gene is TRBJ2-7, the V gene TRBV24-1, with D possibly matching TRBD1 (5 bases). The V end was cut by 3 bases, the J end by 4 bases, with 18 bases between. Germline V gene data show CDR1 as KGHDR and CDR2 as SFDVKD. This CDR3 contains 16 residues. The CDR3 sequence is CATSDGSAGKEYEQYF. The CDR3 DNA reads TGTGCCACCAGTGATGGGTCGGCAGGGAAGGAATACGAGCAGTACTTC.

This clonotype appeared many times. The chain recombines TRBV11-2 with TRBJ2-3; 9 bases fit TRBD2. Germline values: CDR1 SGHAT, CDR2 FQNNGV. The CDR3 has 17 residues. Trimming cost V 5 bases and J 4 bases; bases outside gene matches: 13. CDR3 region: CASSRNRWTSASDTQYF. The CDR3 DNA sequence: TGTGCCAGCAGCAGGAACCGGTGGACTAGCGCGTCAGATACGCAGTATTTT.

There are many counts of this clonotype. The gene calls are TRBV3-1 and TRBJ2-5; D remains unclear. Germline values: CDR1 LGHDT, CDR2 YNNKEL (reference sequence). The CDR3 is made up of 12 amino acids. V was clipped by 4 bases and J by 0 bases, with 3 bases between them. Here the CDR3 reads CASSLDQETQYF. The CDR3 nucleotides read TGTGCCAGCAGCCTCGACCAAGAGACCCAGTACTTC.

This clonotype was seen many times. The chain employs TRBV6-1 and TRBJ2-7; unclear D gene. This CDR3 has 15 residues. The V and J ends lost 3 bases and 4 bases respectively, with 16 bases between them. Germline loops: CDR1 MNHNS, CDR2 SASEGT. DNA of the CDR3: TGTGCCAGCAGTGACGGCGTGGCGACAACTTACGAGCAGTACTTC. It is translated as CASSDGVATTYEQYF.

This clonotype was observed at least ten times. The rearrangement links TRBV6-5 to TRBJ1-2; the D gene is possibly TRBD1 (6 bases). The CDR3 runs 15 residues. Germline lookup yields CDR1 MNHEY and CDR2 SVGAGI. V was shortened by 1 base and J by 8 bases, with 17 bases between the two germline ends. Here the CDR3 reads CASSYFGLLGGGYTF. CDR3 nucleotide sequence: TGTGCCAGCAGTTACTTCGGTCTACTCGGGGGCGGCTACACCTTC.

This clonotype was recorded at least ten times. The rearrangement links TRBV2 to TRBJ1-2; D is unresolved. CDR1 and CDR2 (germline): SNHLY, FYNNEI. The CDR3 length is 11 residues. Trimming removed 3 bases from V and 3 bases from J, with 2 bases in between. In nucleotides, the CDR3 is TGTGCCAGCAGTGATGACTATGGCTACACCTTC. Translated: CASSDDYGYTF.

At least ten counts were recorded for this clonotype. V gene TRBV3-1 combines with J gene TRBJ2-5, with D perhaps matching TRBD1 (6 bases). The CDR3 is 15 residues long. Trimming cost V 2 bases and J 0 bases, with 10 bases left between them. Germline values: CDR1 LGHDT, CDR2 YNNKEL (reference sequence). For the CDR3, the DNA is TGTGCCAGCAGCCAATTTACAGGGCACCAAGAGACCCAGTACTTC. It translates to CASSQFTGHQETQYF.

This clonotype was found many times. Sequence at one end of the junction differs from germline and may be a read error. CDR3 loop: CAGSIDGTDTQYF. In DNA, the CDR3 is TGTGCCGGGAGTATAGACGGCACAGATACGCAGTATTTT. The chain uses TRBV30 and TRBJ2-3; maybe TRBD2 (5 bases). Germline CDR1 GTSNPN, CDR2 SVGIG (reference sequence). The CDR3 spans 13 residues.

This clonotype was detected ten times or more. The chain recombines TRBV6-2 or TRBV6-3 with TRBJ2-2; D is unresolved. This CDR3 spans 15 amino acids. The germline V gene encodes CDR1 MNHEY and CDR2 SVGEGT. The germline V and J ends were trimmed by 7 bases and 0 bases, with 12 bases remaining between them. The CDR3 reads CASTRGRPNTGELFF. As DNA, the CDR3 is TGTGCCAGCACCCGAGGACGGCCGAACACCGGGGAGCTGTTTTTT.

V and J are TRBV5-8 and TRBJ2-5, with D maybe TRBD2 (6 bases). Deletions cut 2 bases from V and 0 bases from J, with 17 bases between. The CDR3 runs to 17 residues. The V gene's germline CDR1 is SGHTS and CDR2 YDEGEE. Written as DNA, the CDR3 is TGTGCCAGCAGCTTCTGGGGGGAAGGGGCTTACCAAGAGACCCAGTACTTC. Its protein is CASSFWGEGAYQETQYF.

The genes are TRBV9 and TRBJ2-1; 8 bases map to TRBD2. Per germline, CDR1 SGDLS and CDR2 YYNGEE. V lost 4 bases and J lost 0; bases outside the gene matches: 3. This CDR3 region has 15 residues. The CDR3 region has the DNA TGTGCCAGCAGCACTAGCGGAGACTCCTACAATGAGCAGTTCTTC. This encodes CASSTSGDSYNEQFF. The variable domain in full, completed from reference TRBV9 and TRBJ2-1, reads DSGVTQTPKHLITATGQRVTLRCSPRSGDLSVYWYQQSLDQGLQFLIQYYNGEERAKGNILERFSAQQFPDLHSELNLSSLELGDSALYFCASSTSGDSYNEQFFGPGTRLTVL.

This clonotype has ten or more counts. V gene TRBV20-1 combines with J gene TRBJ2-3; TRBD2 agrees at 9 bases. Unmatched junction bases numbered 7, after V lost 6 bases and J lost 6 bases. This CDR3 is 13 amino acids long. Germline CDR1 reads DFQATT; CDR2 reads SNEGSKA (reference sequence). CDR3: CSAWTSVSDTQYF. CDR3 DNA: TGCAGTGCGTGGACTAGCGTTTCTGATACGCAGTATTTT.

This clonotype was counted at least ten times. The V gene is TRBV18, the J gene TRBJ2-1; TRBD1 is a possible D gene (6 bases). V dropped 6 bases and J dropped 3 bases, with 18 bases sitting between them. Germline assignment: CDR1 KGHSH and CDR2 LQKENI. The CDR3 sequence is 16 residues long. CDR3 residues: CASSLRRQVSYNEQFF. The CDR3 DNA reads as TGTGCCAGCTCGCTGCGGCGACAGGTGAGCTACAATGAGCAGTTCTTC.

This clonotype was recorded at least ten times. The chain links TRBV7-9 to TRBJ2-3, with D perhaps assigned TRBD1 or TRBD2 (5 bases each). Germline V gene data show CDR1 as SEHNR and CDR2 as FQNEAQ (reference sequence). The CDR3 spans 16 residues. Trimming cost V 2 bases and J 4 bases, with 16 bases left between them. DNA of the CDR3: TGTGCCAGCAGCTTAAATCCGGGGCCGGTCCCAGATACGCAGTATTTT. The encoded protein is CASSLNPGPVPDTQYF. Full variable domain (remainder filled in from reference TRBV7-9 and TRBJ2-3): DTGVSQNPRHKITKRGQNVTFRCDPISEHNRLYWYRQTLGQGPEFLTYFQNEAQLEKSRLLSDRFSAERPKGSFSTLEIQRTEQGDSAMYLCASSLNPGPVPDTQYFGPGTRLTVL.

This clonotype was detected ten times or more. The chain employs TRBV24-1 and TRBJ2-3; D not resolved. Germline CDR1 reads KGHDR; CDR2 reads SFDVKD. This CDR3 comprises 15 residues. The V and J ends lost 5 bases and 8 bases respectively, with 19 bases between them. CDR3 amino acids: CATSAPGTAIITQYF. CDR3 in DNA: TGTGCCACCAGTGCCCCCGGAACAGCCATTATTACGCAGTATTTT.

This clonotype occurred many times. The chain has TRBV4-3 and TRBJ2-6; D is unclear. The CDR3 loop spans 16 amino acids. The germline V gene has CDR1 LGHNA and CDR2 YSLEER. V was clipped by 0 bases and J by 5 bases, with 11 bases between them. The CDR3 region has the DNA TGCGCCAGCAGCCAAGAGCCAGCCGTGCGGGCCAACGTCCTGACTTTC. Amino acid sequence: CASSQEPAVRANVLTF.

Ten or more counts support this clonotype. The chain is built from TRBV7-2 and TRBJ2-5; no firm D call. From germline, CDR1 is SGHTA and CDR2 FQGNSA. The CDR3 has 15 amino acids. Trimming took off 2 bases at V and 0 bases at J, with 10 bases between the two ends. The CDR3 sequence: CASSLQRADQETQYF. CDR3 sequence (DNA): TGTGCCAGCAGCTTACAGCGCGCCGACCAAGAGACCCAGTACTTC.

The chain employs TRBV20-1 and TRBJ2-3, with 7 bases that match TRBD1. From germline, CDR1 is DFQATT and CDR2 SNEGSKA (reference sequence). Trimming took 6 bases from V and 8 from J; bases not matched to a gene: 14. The CDR3 loop spans 14 amino acids. The CDR3 DNA reads TGCAGTGCCCCCAGGGGGATCTCGTGGGGTACGCAGTATTTT. Translation: CSAPRGISWGTQYF.